This T cell receptor beta chain was profiled in a study of long-term antiretroviral therapy in people with HIV. About the study: It was about a decade before the 2015 immediate-ART recommendation that the earliest samples were taken.

Comment on this clone: The junction departs from germline at one end; a sequencing error may be responsible.

The germline CDR1 and CDR2 sequences are SSHAT and FNYEAQ (reference sequence). The CDR3 covers 13 residues. The authors ran the immunoSEQ assay, v3.0, at survey level. Target depth was roughly 35,000-50,000 T-cell genomes per sample. Sequencing used immunoSEQ multiplex PCR; TCRdb keeps in-frame clones, though not all of them. The repertoire holds more than 25,000 clones, with approximately 80% as singletons. V gene TRBV7-7 combines with J gene TRBJ2-1, with D perhaps assigned TRBD1 or TRBD2 (5 bases each). This clonotype was obtained from a man aged 40-49 years with HIV. The input for sequencing was unsorted PBMCs, taken 3 years after starting antiretroviral therapy. Here the CDR3 reads CASSPGTGNEQFF. The CDR3 DNA reads as TGTGCTAGCAGCCCGGGGACCGGTAATGAGCAGTTCTTC.